The 9 T cell receptor beta chains presented below share a single source sample, sequenced in a study of shared clonotypes between healthy human individuals. Libraries were prepared by immunoSEQ multiplex PCR; TCRdb keeps only in-frame clonotypes and omits some of them. Among some 490,000 clones listed, 60% to 80% were seen once. The material sequenced was PBMCs. Receptors originate from a woman aged 35 to 49 in good health. Some clones in this sample may be carry-over from other donors' samples.

This clone was counted once. The gene calls are TRBV7-2 and TRBJ2-3; D is perhaps TRBD2 (7 bases). Per the germline V gene, CDR1 is SGHTA and CDR2 is FQGNSA. The CDR3 covers 14 residues. Trimming took 7 bases from V and 2 from J, leaving 13 bases between them. The DNA of the CDR3 is TGTGCCAGCACCTTGGGGGGGCACACAGATACGCAGTATTTT. Translated: CASTLGGHTDTQYF.

This chain links TRBV7-2 with TRBJ2-1, with 8 bases fitting TRBD1. Trimming at V came to 1 base and at J to 0 bases, leaving 2 bases not matched to a gene. The germline V gene has CDR1 SGHTA and CDR2 FQGNSA. The CDR3 spans 16 residues. The CDR3 sequence: CASSLEGTGSYNEQFF. DNA of the CDR3: TGTGCCAGCAGCTTAGAGGGGACAGGCTCCTACAATGAGCAGTTCTTC.

The chain is built from TRBV28 and TRBJ1-1; possible D gene TRBD1, 5 bases. V lost 8 bases, J lost 4 bases, and 11 bases lay in between. CDR3 length: 12 residues. Germline CDR1 and CDR2: MDHEN and SYDVKM. In DNA form, the CDR3 reads TGTGCCAGCGGTCGGGGGGGCACTGAAGCTTTCTTT. It yields the protein CASGRGGTEAFF.

The chain uses TRBV5-1 and TRBJ1-2, with a possible D match to TRBD1 (6 bases). Germline values: CDR1 SGHRS, CDR2 YFSETQ. This CDR3 contains 15 residues. The germline V and J ends were trimmed by 4 bases and 8 bases, with 21 bases remaining between them. The CDR3 protein is CASSATTGPEGGYTF. DNA for the CDR3: TGCGCCAGCAGCGCTACCACAGGGCCAGAAGGAGGCTACACCTTC.

The chain joins TRBV7-3 to TRBJ2-7, with 7 bases matching TRBD2. The V and J ends lost 5 bases and 3 bases, in that order; junction bases with no gene match: 7. The germline CDR1 and CDR2 sequences are SGHTA and FQGTGA. The CDR3 is made up of 14 amino acids. The chain's CDR3 is CASSHGAGNYEQYF. The CDR3 nucleotides read TGTGCCAGCAGCCACGGAGCGGGGAACTACGAGCAGTACTTC.

V and J are TRBV4-3 and TRBJ1-2; 8 bases line up with TRBD1. The CDR3 is 14 residues long. CDR1 and CDR2 from the germline V gene are LGHNA and YSLEER. With V trimmed by 1 base and J by 8 bases, 6 bases remained unmatched. CDR3 in amino acids: CASSQVQGARGYTF. The CDR3 DNA is TGCGCCAGCAGCCAAGTTCAGGGGGCAAGAGGCTACACCTTC.

This rearrangement joins TRBV27 to TRBJ2-3, with D possibly matching TRBD2 (5 bases). The V end lost 10 bases, the J end lost 2 bases, and 19 bases lay between the germline ends. The germline CDR1 and CDR2 sequences are MNHEY and SMNVEV (reference sequence). The CDR3 is made up of 15 amino acids. DNA for the CDR3: TGTGCCACCGCGTGGTTTGAGGACTTCACAGATACGCAGTATTTT. Amino acids: CATAWFEDFTDTQYF.

The chain recombines TRBV10-3 with TRBJ2-7, with D hard to call. The CDR3 totals 11 residues. CDR1 and CDR2 (germline): ENHRY, SYGVKD. V was cut by 2 bases and J by 6 bases, with 5 bases left in between. The CDR3 sequence is CAISEGSEQYF. The CDR3 nucleotides are TGTGCCATCAGTGAGGGATCCGAGCAGTACTTC.

This clone was detected a few times. This rearrangement joins TRBV7-2 to TRBJ2-2, with D unclear. CDR3 length: 13 residues. Germline loops: CDR1 SGHTA, CDR2 FQGNSA. Trimming pared 3 bases from V and 5 bases from J, leaving 7 bases between. DNA for the CDR3: TGTGCCAGCAGCTTTTACCCTACCGGGGAGCTGTTTTTT. As protein: CASSFYPTGELFF.